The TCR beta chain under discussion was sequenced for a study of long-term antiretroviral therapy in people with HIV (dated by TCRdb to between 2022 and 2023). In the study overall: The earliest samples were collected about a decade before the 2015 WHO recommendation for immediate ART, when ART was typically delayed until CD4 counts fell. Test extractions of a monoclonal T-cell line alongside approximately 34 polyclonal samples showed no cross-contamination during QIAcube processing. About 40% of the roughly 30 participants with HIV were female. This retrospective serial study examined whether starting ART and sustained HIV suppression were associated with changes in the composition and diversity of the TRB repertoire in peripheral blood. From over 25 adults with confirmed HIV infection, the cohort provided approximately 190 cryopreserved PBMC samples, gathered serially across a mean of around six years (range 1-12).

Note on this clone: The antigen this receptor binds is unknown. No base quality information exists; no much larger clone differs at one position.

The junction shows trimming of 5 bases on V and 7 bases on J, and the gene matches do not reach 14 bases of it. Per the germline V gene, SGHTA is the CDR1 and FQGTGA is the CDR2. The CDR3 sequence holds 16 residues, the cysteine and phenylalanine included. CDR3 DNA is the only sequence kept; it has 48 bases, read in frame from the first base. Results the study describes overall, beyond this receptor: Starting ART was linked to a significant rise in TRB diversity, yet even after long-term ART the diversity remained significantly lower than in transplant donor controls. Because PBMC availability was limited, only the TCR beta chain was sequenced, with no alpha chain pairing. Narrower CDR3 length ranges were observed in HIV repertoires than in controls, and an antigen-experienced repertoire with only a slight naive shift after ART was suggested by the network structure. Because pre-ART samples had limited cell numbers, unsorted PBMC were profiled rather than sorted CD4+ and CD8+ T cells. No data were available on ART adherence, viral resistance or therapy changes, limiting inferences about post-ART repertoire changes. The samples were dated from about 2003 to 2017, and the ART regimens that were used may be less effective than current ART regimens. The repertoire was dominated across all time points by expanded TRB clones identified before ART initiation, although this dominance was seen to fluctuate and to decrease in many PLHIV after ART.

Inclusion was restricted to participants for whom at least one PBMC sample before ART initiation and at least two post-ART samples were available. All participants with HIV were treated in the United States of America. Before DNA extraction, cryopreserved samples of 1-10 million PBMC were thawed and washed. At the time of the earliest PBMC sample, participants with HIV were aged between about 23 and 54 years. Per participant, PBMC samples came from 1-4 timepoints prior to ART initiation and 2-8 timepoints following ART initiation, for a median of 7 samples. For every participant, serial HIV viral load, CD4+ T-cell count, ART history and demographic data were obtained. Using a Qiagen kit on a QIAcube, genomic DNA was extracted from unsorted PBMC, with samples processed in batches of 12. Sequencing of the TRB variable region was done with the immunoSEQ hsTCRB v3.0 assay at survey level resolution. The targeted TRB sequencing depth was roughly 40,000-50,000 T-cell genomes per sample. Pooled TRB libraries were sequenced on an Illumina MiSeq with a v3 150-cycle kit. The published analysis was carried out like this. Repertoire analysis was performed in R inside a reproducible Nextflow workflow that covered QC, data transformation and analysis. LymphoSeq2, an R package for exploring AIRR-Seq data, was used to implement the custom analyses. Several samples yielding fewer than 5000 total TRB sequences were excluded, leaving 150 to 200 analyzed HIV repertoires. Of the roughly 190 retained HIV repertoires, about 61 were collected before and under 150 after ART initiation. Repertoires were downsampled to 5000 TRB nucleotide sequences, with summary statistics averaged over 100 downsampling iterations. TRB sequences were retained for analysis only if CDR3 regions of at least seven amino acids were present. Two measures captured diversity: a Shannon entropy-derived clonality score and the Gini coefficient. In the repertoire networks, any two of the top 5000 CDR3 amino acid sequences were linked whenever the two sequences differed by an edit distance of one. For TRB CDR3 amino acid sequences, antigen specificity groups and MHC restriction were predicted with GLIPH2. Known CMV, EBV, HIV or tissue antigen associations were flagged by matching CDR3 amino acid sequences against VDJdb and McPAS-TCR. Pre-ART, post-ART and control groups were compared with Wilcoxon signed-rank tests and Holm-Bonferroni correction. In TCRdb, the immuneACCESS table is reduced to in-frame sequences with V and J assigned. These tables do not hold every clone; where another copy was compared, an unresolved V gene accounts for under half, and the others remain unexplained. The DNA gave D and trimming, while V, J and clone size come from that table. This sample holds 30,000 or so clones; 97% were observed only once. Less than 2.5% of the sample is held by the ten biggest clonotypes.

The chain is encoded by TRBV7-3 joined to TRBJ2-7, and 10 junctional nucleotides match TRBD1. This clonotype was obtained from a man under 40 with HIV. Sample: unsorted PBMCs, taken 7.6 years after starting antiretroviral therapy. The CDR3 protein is CASSDHAGTGAREQYF. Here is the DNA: TGTGCCAGCAGCGACCACGCCGGGACAGGGGCGAGGGAGCAGTACTTC.